This T cell receptor beta chain was retrieved from a study of Ad26.COV2.S vaccination and SARS-CoV-2 variants (dated by TCRdb to 2020 to 2022). About the study as a whole: Donors in the vaccine arm were drawn from COV1001, a phase I-IIa trial of Ad26.COV2.S in healthy adults that was multicentre, randomized, double-blind and placebo-controlled. The TCR-sequenced set comprised about 32 samples: about 19 Ad26.COV2.S vaccine recipients, 5 placebo recipients and 8 SARS-CoV-2 convalescent individuals. Sequencing of the TCRbeta repertoire served to evaluate the specificity and breadth of SARS-CoV-2-reactive T cell receptors following Ad26.COV2.S vaccination. Participants in the trial were split at random into five groups of five each, receiving low-dose or high-dose Ad26.COV2.S once or twice, or else placebo on both occasions. Throughout the experiments and outcome assessment, investigators stayed blinded to trial group allocation. Ad26.COV2.S was administered intramuscularly at a dose of 5x10^10 or 1x10^11 viral particles, either as one shot or as two shots given 56 days apart.

For this chain, trimming is 6 bases at the V end and 4 bases at the J end, and the number of junction bases without a gene match is 7. CDR1 MNHEY and CDR2 SVGAGI were looked up in the germline V gene. From the cysteine through the phenylalanine, the CDR3 covers 15 amino acids. This entry keeps only the CDR3 DNA: 45 bases, framed from base 1. Concerning this clone: What this receptor recognizes is not known. Nothing much larger sits one base from this clone, and base qualities are not available.

The treatment or condition label here, explained by the study, means: around 19 received Ad26.COV2.S at low or high dose, single or two shots; about 5 received placebo; per-sample allocation not given. Repertoires of vaccine and placebo recipients were sequenced from samples collected on day 63 after the first injection. Between 29 July and 7 August 2020, Cohort 1b enrolled around 25 adults aged 18-55 years at one site in Boston, USA. Ad26.COV2.S was a replication-incompetent adenovirus type 26 vector expressing a prefusion-stabilized SARS-CoV-2 spike protein from the original Wuhan strain. General findings and caveats noted by the study authors: Compared with placebo recipients, Ad26.COV2.S recipients showed higher spike-specific TCR breadth (P = 0.0014). Substantial breadth of spike-specific CD8+ and CD4+ T cell responses was reported after vaccination. The study lacked the statistical power to compare responses across vaccine doses or regimens. Comparable non-spike TCR breadth was observed between vaccine and placebo recipients, consistent with only spike being contained in the vaccine. It was noted by the authors that total T cell responses may have been underestimated by the TCR breadth and depth analyses.

The immunoSEQ Assay was used to sequence TCRbeta CDR3 regions. After extraction, genomic DNA underwent amplification by bias-controlled multiplex PCR, followed by high-throughput sequencing. Concerning the study's data processing: To quantify the absolute abundance of every unique TCRbeta CDR3 region, sequences were collapsed and filtered. Usable DNA was measured by amplifying reference genes present in all nucleated cells, and TCRbeta template counts were normalized to that usable DNA to estimate T cell fraction. Repertoire TCRs were annotated as SARS-CoV-2-specific by exact matching of V gene, CDR3 amino acid sequence and J gene to a known reactive TCR set. The reference SARS-CoV-2 TCR set was obtained from MIRA and was filtered for enrichment in COVID-19-positive ImmuneCODE repertoires, whereby public or cross-reactive TCRs were removed. Using the MIRA antigens, annotated TCRs were further analysed by specific ORF or by position within an ORF. Breadth was defined as annotated unique rearrangements over total unique productive rearrangements; depth was the summed frequency of those rearrangements. Group comparisons of TCR breadth used two-sided Wilcoxon rank-sum tests. The immuneACCESS repertoire file appears here via TCRdb, limited to in-frame rearrangements. These files lack a portion of the clones; in checked studies, under half of the deficit traces to unresolved V genes, and the cause of the others is not known. That table is the source of V, J and clone size, and D and trimming were worked out from the DNA. This sample is represented by a few hundred thousand clones; approximately 90% of them were singletons. More than 1.5% of the sample is in the top ten clones.

The sequence is built from TRBV6-5 and TRBJ2-1; 9 junctional bases match TRBD2. The TCR was taken from a person aged 18 to 65 who received the Ad26.COV2.S COVID-19 vaccine or a placebo. The sequencing here drew on peripheral blood, taken in a trial of Ad26.COV2.S vaccine versus placebo. The CDR3 in this case is CASRSEAGGYNEQFF. Read as DNA, the sequence is TGTGCCAGCAGGTCGGAAGCGGGGGGTTACAATGAGCAGTTCTTC.